This is a list of T cell receptor beta chains from one sample in a study of Graves' ophthalmopathy and Graves' hyperthyroidism. TCRdb re-called the multiplex PCR reads with MiXCR, one entry per CDR3 protein. The sample includes about 480,000 distinct CDR3 sequences, approximately 15% of them seen just once. The sequencing input was blood. These receptor sequences come from a woman under 40 with Graves' ophthalmopathy. Both conserved end residues are part of each CDR3. The D gene is left open where the match is weak. Expanded clones are given a class, and other clones once, few, many or no size at all.

cdr3_nt	cdr3_aa	clone_size	v_call	d_call	j_call
TGTGCCAGCAGTTTATTTGGGGCAGCGGTGAACACTGAAGCTTTCTTT	CASSLFGAAVNTEAFF	many	TRBV27	NA	TRBJ1-1
TGTGCCATCACCCCGGGGGACACCGGGGAGCTGTTTTTT	CAITPGDTGELFF	NA	TRBV10-3	NA	TRBJ2-2
TGCAGTGCTAGAGATCGGTTAGATCGGGCGAACAATCAGCCCCAGCATTTT	CSARDRLDRANNQPQHF	few	TRBV20-1	NA	TRBJ1-5
TGTGCCAGCAGTCAAACTACAGGGTCCCCTGGAAACACCATATATTTT	CASSQTTGSPGNTIYF	NA	TRBV2	NA	TRBJ1-3
TGTGCCATCAGTGACGGCCCCCAGTACTTC	CAISDGPQYF	many	TRBV10-3	NA	TRBJ2-7
TGTGCCAGCTGCCGACTAGCGGGAGGACCTTACGAGCAGTACTTC	CASCRLAGGPYEQYF	many	TRBV2	TRBD2	TRBJ2-7
TGTGCCAGCAGTTTCGCTAGGGGGCGCTTTGACGCTTTCTTT	CASSFARGRFDAFF	many	TRBV28	TRBD1	TRBJ1-1
TGTGCCACCAGCAACCCAGGGTCGTACGAGCAGTACTTC	CATSNPGSYEQYF	many	TRBV15	NA	TRBJ2-7
TGTGCCAGCACCCACAACCCCAGGGGCACCGGGGAGCTGTTTTTT	CASTHNPRGTGELFF	many	TRBV11-2	NA	TRBJ2-2
TGTGCCAGCAGTTTGCAGGGGGCGCGAACCGGGGAGCTGTTTTTT	CASSLQGARTGELFF	NA	TRBV12-3/TRBV12-4	TRBD1	TRBJ2-2
TGTGCCAGCACCCTGATTGGGGGGCGTAGAGCCAAAAACATTCAGTACTTC	CASTLIGGRRAKNIQYF	many	TRBV6-1	NA	TRBJ2-4
TGTGCCAGCAGTTACCGTGGAGGCCTAGTCTATGGCTACACCTTC	CASSYRGGLVYGYTF	many	TRBV6-5	NA	TRBJ1-2
TGTGCCTGGTTACCCCAGGGGACCGGGGACATTCAGTACTTC	CAWLPQGTGDIQYF	NA	TRBV30	NA	TRBJ2-4
TGTGCCAGCAGCTTTCTTAAGGGGCTGAACACTGAAGCTTTCTTT	CASSFLKGLNTEAFF	NA	TRBV5-5	NA	TRBJ1-1
TGTGCCAGCAGCTTACAGGCCCCGGACTATGGCTACACCTTC	CASSLQAPDYGYTF	many	TRBV6-5	NA	TRBJ1-2
TGTGCCAGCAGCTTAGATATCGGCAGGGTGGGTTCACCCCTCCACTTT	CASSLDIGRVGSPLHF	many	TRBV11-2	NA	TRBJ1-6
TGTGCCACAGGGGGTCTGGAGACCCAGTACTTC	CATGGLETQYF	NA	TRBV28	TRBD1	TRBJ2-5
TGTGCCAGCAGTCCCCAGTCAAGCCGGCATCGAGAGCAGTACTTC	CASSPQSSRHREQYF	many	TRBV28	NA	TRBJ2-7
TGTGCCAGCAGTTTAGGATCCTTTTGGAGGACAGGGCAAACCACTGAAGCTTTCTTT	CASSLGSFWRTGQTTEAFF	NA	TRBV12-3/TRBV12-4	TRBD1	TRBJ1-1
TGTGCCAGCAAACGGGGGGGTGGCACCGGGGAGCTGTTTTTT	CASKRGGGTGELFF	many	TRBV12-3/TRBV12-4	TRBD2	TRBJ2-2
TGTGCCAGCAGTGATGAGGTAGGGAACAATCAGCCCCAGCATTTT	CASSDEVGNNQPQHF	NA	TRBV2	NA	TRBJ1-5
TGTGCCAGCAGCCAAGCCGGTACAGGAAACACCATATATTTT	CASSQAGTGNTIYF	many	TRBV3-1	NA	TRBJ1-3
TGTGCCAGCAAGGGCCCTACTAGCGGGGACAGTAGGGAGCTGTTTTTT	CASKGPTSGDSRELFF	NA	TRBV6-2/TRBV6-3	TRBD2	TRBJ2-2
TGTGCCAGCAGTTCATGGACCCAAAACTATGGCTACACCTTC	CASSSWTQNYGYTF	once	TRBV12-3/TRBV12-4	NA	TRBJ1-2
TGTGCCAGCAGTCTTCTCCGCCAGTCCTACGAGCAGTACTTC	CASSLLRQSYEQYF	many	TRBV6-2/TRBV6-3	NA	TRBJ2-7
TGTGCCAGCACCCCAGGGCCCCCTCTGAACACTGAAGCTTTCTTT	CASTPGPPLNTEAFF	many	TRBV12-3/TRBV12-4	NA	TRBJ1-1